The sample holds one count of the clone carrying this TCR beta chain. The sample belongs to a study of blood T cell repertoires in COVID-19. V was trimmed by 3 bases and J by 8 bases, leaving 11 bases between them. Germline-derived CDR1 and CDR2 are LGHNT and FRNRAP. The CDR3 has 13 amino acids. This table comes from immunoSEQ multiplex PCR, and its TCRdb copy is limited to in-frame clones, with some not included. The table lists fewer than 350,000 clones, about nine tenths of them singletons. Self-reported history from a screening survey and questionnaire set each donor's cohort. This TCR came from a woman aged 25 to 39 with acute COVID-19. This chain uses TRBV12-5 with TRBJ1-5; D remains unclear. The sequenced sample was PBMCs or T cells enriched from blood (not recorded which). This CDR3 is CASGFLVTKPQHF. DNA of the CDR3: TGTGCTAGTGGTTTCCTCGTCACTAAGCCCCAGCATTTT. Complete variable domain (other parts from reference TRBV12-5 and TRBJ1-5): DARVTQTPRHKVTEMGQEVTMRCQPILGHNTVFWYRQTMMQGLELLAYFRNRAPLDDSGMPKDRFSAEMPDATLATLKIQPSEPRDSAVYFCASGFLVTKPQHFGDGTRLSIL.